Below, 21 T cell receptor beta chains from the same sample are listed, as sequenced in a study of blood T cell repertoires in COVID-19. The protocol was immunoSEQ multiplex PCR, while the TCRdb copy is restricted to in-frame clones and leaves out a portion. The sample includes 170,000 or so clones, more than 90% of them seen just once. Input material: peripheral blood. The receptors were sampled from a man over 45 with acute or convalescent COVID-19.

The chain uses TRBV27 and TRBJ2-1, with 8 bases fitting TRBD1. The CDR3 contains 15 residues. Germline V gene lookup returns CDR1 MNHEY and CDR2 SMNVEV (reference sequence). V lost 5 bases and J lost 3; bases outside the gene matches: 6. CDR3 amino acids: CASSPTTGGYNEQFF. CDR3 DNA: TGTGCCAGCAGTCCTACCACAGGGGGCTACAATGAGCAGTTCTTC.

The chain combines TRBV5-5 with TRBJ2-1; TRBD1 matches at 12 bases. CDR1 is SGHKS and CDR2 is YYEKEE in the germline V gene (reference sequence). This CDR3 has 16 residues. J lost 8 bases, V lost 4 bases, and 10 bases had no gene match. Here the CDR3 DNA reads TGTGCCAGCAGCGCTCTTTGGGACAGGGGGCCAGATGAGCAGTTCTTC. Translation gives CASSALWDRGPDEQFF.

The V gene is TRBV7-2, the J gene TRBJ2-5; a weak D match, TRBD2 (6 bases). V shed 1 base and J shed 5 bases, with 8 bases lying between them. CDR1 is SGHTA and CDR2 is FQGNSA in the germline V gene. The CDR3 has 13 amino acids. The CDR3 DNA sequence: TGTGCCAGCAGCTTAGGGACTATTGAGACCCAGTACTTC. As protein: CASSLGTIETQYF.

This chain connects TRBV9 to TRBJ2-3; TRBD1 matches at 10 bases. Trimming at V came to 4 bases and at J to 3 bases, leaving 8 bases not matched to a gene. The germline V gene has CDR1 SGDLS and CDR2 YYNGEE. The CDR3 contains 16 residues. The CDR3 DNA is TGTGCCAGCAGCCCCCAGGGACAGGGGAAGACAGATACGCAGTATTTT. Its translation: CASSPQGQGKTDTQYF.

This sequence joins TRBV6-5 and TRBJ1-4; no clear D. The germline V and J ends were trimmed by 8 bases and 10 bases, with 17 bases remaining between them. There are 13 residues in the CDR3. Germline V gives CDR1 MNHEY, CDR2 SVGAGI. The CDR3 region is CASFSAEGAKLFF. Here the CDR3 DNA reads TGTGCCAGCTTCAGCGCGGAGGGAGCAAAACTGTTTTTT.

The chain has TRBV30 and TRBJ2-3; 9 bases fit TRBD1. This CDR3 region has 18 residues. V shed 0 bases, J shed 4 bases, and the junction held 14 bases outside the gene matches. The germline gives CDR1 GTSNPN, CDR2 SVGIG (reference sequence). This CDR3 is CAWSVARRDRVFADTQYF. CDR3 DNA sequence: TGTGCCTGGAGTGTAGCTCGCCGGGACAGGGTTTTTGCAGATACGCAGTATTTT. Full variable domain (outside the CDR3, taken from reference TRBV30 and TRBJ2-3): SQTIHQWPATLVQPVGSPLSLECTVEGTSNPNLYWYRQAAGRGLQLLFYSVGIGQISSEVPQNLSASRPQDRQFILSSKKLLLSDSGFYLCAWSVARRDRVFADTQYFGPGTRLTVL.

V and J are TRBV29-1 and TRBJ1-5; unclear D gene. The germline CDR1 and CDR2 sequences are SQVTM and ANQGSEA. Trimming cost V 4 bases and J 1 base, with 5 bases left between them. The CDR3 contains 12 residues. CDR3 sequence: CSVAGSNQPQHF. For the CDR3, the DNA is TGCAGCGTTGCCGGGAGCAATCAGCCCCAGCATTTT.

The chain employs TRBV9 and TRBJ2-7; a weak D match, TRBD2 (6 bases). Deletions cut 4 bases from V and 5 bases from J, with 19 bases between. The CDR3 length is 15 residues. Germline loops: CDR1 SGDLS, CDR2 YYNGEE. The CDR3 DNA sequence: TGTGCCAGCAGCACGTCGGTGGGGGGTTCGGACGAGCAGTACTTC. It is translated as CASSTSVGGSDEQYF.

The V call is TRBV13, the J call TRBJ2-3; 7 bases map to TRBD2. The CDR3 runs 15 residues. Germline loops: CDR1 PRHDT, CDR2 FYEKMQ (reference sequence). The V segment lost 5 bases and the J segment 0 bases; nucleotides outside the gene matches: 5. The CDR3 nucleotides are TGTGCCAGCAGCATGCGGGAGAGAAGCACAGATACGCAGTATTTT. Protein: CASSMRERSTDTQYF.

The rearrangement joins TRBV9 to TRBJ2-2; D gene ambiguous. The V and J ends lost 5 bases and 4 bases respectively, with 12 bases between them. Looked up from germline, CDR1 is SGDLS and CDR2 is YYNGEE. This CDR3 is built from 14 residues. CDR3 in amino acids: CASSPPGSTGELFF. The CDR3 nucleotides are TGTGCCAGCAGTCCACCGGGTAGCACCGGGGAGCTGTTTTTT.

The rearrangement uses TRBV5-5 and TRBJ1-5; TRBD1 matches at 8 bases. The junction had 3 bases not matched to a gene; V was cut back by 4 bases and J by 3 bases. Germline loops: CDR1 SGHKS, CDR2 YYEKEE (reference sequence). CDR3 length: 14 amino acids. Here the CDR3 DNA reads TGTGCCAGCAGCCGGACAGGGAACAATCAGCCCCAGCATTTT. This gives the protein CASSRTGNNQPQHF.

The gene calls are TRBV7-9 and TRBJ1-2; D is ambiguous. The CDR3 is 14 amino acids. V was pared by 4 bases and J by 4 bases, with 13 bases between. Per germline, CDR1 SEHNR and CDR2 FQNEAQ (reference sequence). CDR3 residues: CASSSDSEIYGYTF. DNA of the CDR3: TGTGCCAGCAGCTCAGACTCGGAAATCTATGGCTACACCTTC. The whole variable domain, filled in from reference TRBV7-9 and TRBJ1-2, reads DTGVSQNPRHKITKRGQNVTFRCDPISEHNRLYWYRQTLGQGPEFLTYFQNEAQLEKSRLLSDRFSAERPKGSFSTLEIQRTEQGDSAMYLCASSSDSEIYGYTFGSGTRLTVV.

The rearrangement joins TRBV2 to TRBJ1-5, with D possibly matching TRBD1 (5 bases). The CDR3 totals 12 residues. The germline gives CDR1 SNHLY, CDR2 FYNNEI. Trimming left V 6 bases short and J 7 bases short, with 10 bases between. In DNA, the CDR3 is TGTGCCAGCAGCGGGCGGGGCCAGCCCCAGCATTTT. This codes for CASSGRGQPQHF. Variable domain in full (rest from reference TRBV2 and TRBJ1-5): EPEVTQTPSHQVTQMGQEVILRCVPISNHLYFYWYRQILGQKVEFLVSFYNNEISEKSEIFDDQFSVERPDGSNFTLKIRSTKLEDSAMYFCASSGRGQPQHFGDGTRLSIL.

The rearrangement joins TRBV30 to TRBJ1-2; 7 bases agree with TRBD1. Losses at the gene ends were 4 bases for V and 2 bases for J; bases not matched to a gene: 10. The CDR3 spans 15 residues. Germline lookup yields CDR1 GTSNPN and CDR2 SVGIG (reference sequence). The chain's CDR3 is CAWIRDSLVNYGYTF. CDR3 in DNA: TGTGCCTGGATTAGGGACAGCCTTGTAAACTATGGCTACACCTTC. Full variable domain (remainder filled in from reference TRBV30 and TRBJ1-2): SQTIHQWPATLVQPVGSPLSLECTVEGTSNPNLYWYRQAAGRGLQLLFYSVGIGQISSEVPQNLSASRPQDRQFILSSKKLLLSDSGFYLCAWIRDSLVNYGYTFGSGTRLTVV.

The V call is TRBV7-2, the J call TRBJ1-6; no clear D. Trimming removed 5 bases from V and 5 bases from J, with 16 bases in between. This CDR3 is built from 16 residues. From germline, CDR1 is SGHTA and CDR2 FQGNSA. CDR3 sequence reads: CASSPRRTEDNSPLHF. The CDR3 DNA reads as TGTGCCAGCAGCCCTCGCAGGACGGAGGATAATTCACCCCTCCACTTT.

The chain employs TRBV7-9 and TRBJ2-3; 7 positions match TRBD2. Germline V gene data show CDR1 as SEHNR and CDR2 as FQNEAQ (reference sequence). V lost 5 bases, J lost 0 bases, and 5 bases stayed unmatched. The CDR3 is made up of 15 amino acids. DNA for the CDR3: TGTGCCAGCAGCCCATGGGGGGGTAGCACAGATACGCAGTATTTT. Amino acid sequence: CASSPWGGSTDTQYF.

The gene calls are TRBV15 and TRBJ2-1; 11 bases align to TRBD2. V gave up 0 bases and J gave up 4 bases; unmatched junction bases: 5. This CDR3 spans 17 amino acids. Germline lookup yields CDR1 LNHNV and CDR2 YYDKDF (reference sequence). CDR3 sequence: CATSRELAGVSYNEQFF. Here the CDR3 DNA reads TGTGCCACCAGCAGAGAACTAGCGGGAGTTTCTTACAATGAGCAGTTCTTC. Full variable domain (rest looked up from reference TRBV15 and TRBJ2-1): DAMVIQNPRYQVTQFGKPVTLSCSQTLNHNVMYWYQQKSSQAPKLLFHYYDKDFNNEADTPDNFQSRRPNTSFCFLDIRSPGLGDTAMYLCATSRELAGVSYNEQFFGPGTRLTVL.

V usage is TRBV30 and J usage is TRBJ2-7; D uncertain. The ends were cut back, 2 bases at V and 6 bases at J, with 11 bases in the middle. CDR1 and CDR2 from the germline V gene are GTSNPN and SVGIG (reference sequence). The CDR3 covers 12 residues. The CDR3 DNA follows: TGTGCCTGGAGTCTACTGAGCTCCGAGCAGTACTTC. It is translated as CAWSLLSSEQYF.

This chain links TRBV10-1 with TRBJ2-1; 13 nucleotides line up with TRBD2. The CDR3 has 17 residues. The ends lost 0 bases at V and 6 bases at J; junction bases unmatched: 5. Per germline, CDR1 WNHNN and CDR2 SYGVQD (reference sequence). This CDR3 is CASSESGWTSGSNEQFF. CDR3 sequence (DNA): TGCGCCAGCAGTGAGTCGGGTTGGACTAGCGGGAGCAATGAGCAGTTCTTC.

The V gene is TRBV11-2, the J gene TRBJ1-2, with D perhaps matching TRBD1 (6 bases). Per germline, CDR1 SGHAT and CDR2 FQNNGV. The CDR3 runs to 19 residues. Trimming removed 0 bases at V and 0 bases at J, with 20 bases between. This chain's CDR3 is CASSLDLAGAASSNYGYTF. The CDR3 DNA follows: TGTGCCAGCAGCTTAGATCTAGCAGGGGCGGCATCGTCTAACTATGGCTACACCTTC.

The chain employs TRBV5-4 and TRBJ2-1; 13 bases agree with TRBD2. The CDR3 consists of 15 residues. Looked up from germline, CDR1 is SGHNT and CDR2 is YYREEE (reference sequence). Losses at the gene ends were 4 bases for V and 10 bases for J; bases not matched to a gene: 8. The CDR3 here is CASSRGTSGTREQFF. DNA for the CDR3: TGTGCCAGCAGCAGGGGGACTAGCGGGACCCGGGAGCAGTTCTTC.